These 17 T cell receptor beta chains were all obtained from the same sample, sequenced in a study of T cell repertoires in cytomegalovirus infection. TCRdb redid the calling of the reads with MiXCR, one entry per CDR3 protein. The sample lists around 270,000 distinct CDR3 sequences; approximately 9% were seen once. Sequencing was carried out using PBMCs. Receptors were obtained from a human donor in good health (CMV status not recorded). Some clones in this sample may be carry-over from other donors' samples.

As for this clonotype: A much larger clone is a single base away; this may be a read error. This CDR3 is CANSYLRERNEQFF. In nucleotides, the CDR3 is TGTGCCAACAGTTACTTGCGGGAGAGGAATGAGCAGTTCTTC. The J gene is TRBJ2-1, the V gene TRBV6-6; 7 bases map to TRBD2. The germline V gene encodes CDR1 MNHNY and CDR2 SVGAGI (reference sequence). The CDR3 consists of 14 residues.

This clonotype came up a few times. The chain has TRBV19 and TRBJ2-6; D gene unclear. The CDR3 runs to 18 residues. Germline V gene data show CDR1 as LNHDA and CDR2 as SQIVND (reference sequence). V gave up 7 bases and J gave up 0 bases, with 19 bases separating them. As DNA, the CDR3 is TGTGCCAGTACCCGCCGACCAGCAGGCAGCTCTGGGGCCAACGTCCTGACTTTC. Residues: CASTRRPAGSSGANVLTF.

The table lists this clonotype with a few counts. This sequence joins TRBV2 and TRBJ1-2; the match to TRBD1 covers 10 bases. The CDR3 covers 13 residues. Trimming took 5 bases from V and 6 from J; bases not matched to a gene: 3. Germline V gene data show CDR1 as SNHLY and CDR2 as FYNNEI. In nucleotides, the CDR3 is TGTGCCAGCAGTCGACAGGGGGCGGATGGCTACACCTTC. It codes for CASSRQGADGYTF.

This clonotype was picked up many times. The chain links TRBV28 to TRBJ1-1, with D maybe TRBD1 (5 bases). Looked up from germline, CDR1 is MDHEN and CDR2 is SYDVKM. The CDR3 runs 14 residues. V was pared by 6 bases and J by 5 bases, with 16 bases between. The CDR3 protein is CASRIGVGGTEAFF. The CDR3 nucleotides read TGTGCCAGCAGAATCGGGGTGGGGGGGACTGAAGCTTTCTTT.

This chain links TRBV28 with TRBJ2-6; D is perhaps TRBD1 (6 bases). There are 15 residues in the CDR3. The V gene's germline CDR1 is MDHEN and CDR2 SYDVKM. Deletions cut 7 bases from V and 0 bases from J, with 10 bases between. CDR3: CASTGHHSGANVLTF. The DNA of the CDR3 is TGTGCCAGCACGGGACACCACTCTGGGGCCAACGTCCTGACTTTC.

Only a few counts were recorded for this clonotype. The chain has TRBV12-3 or TRBV12-4 and TRBJ2-1; maybe TRBD1 (5 bases). Trimming cost V 3 bases and J 4 bases, with 13 bases left between them. The CDR3 length is 15 residues. This chain's CDR3 is CASSLQGILYNEQFF. CDR3 DNA sequence: TGTGCCAGCAGTTTGCAGGGAATTCTATACAATGAGCAGTTCTTC.

Many counts were recorded for this clonotype. The chain uses TRBV7-2 and TRBJ1-4; TRBD1 might be the D (5 bases). The CDR3 is 16 residues long. The germline V and J ends were trimmed by 5 bases and 3 bases, with 16 bases remaining between them. Germline V gene lookup returns CDR1 SGHTA and CDR2 FQGNSA. CDR3 in amino acids: CASSGGTGLANEKLFF. CDR3 DNA sequence: TGTGCCAGCAGCGGAGGGACGGGGCTAGCTAATGAAAAACTGTTTTTT.

The CDR3 loop reads CASTPAGVYEQYF. In nucleotides, the CDR3 is TGTGCCAGCACCCCGGCAGGGGTTTACGAGCAGTACTTC. This chain joins TRBV28 and TRBJ2-7; a possible D gene is TRBD1 (6 bases). V lost 7 bases and J lost 4, with 14 bases in between. The CDR3 has 13 amino acids. The germline V gene encodes CDR1 MDHEN and CDR2 SYDVKM.

This clonotype was observed at least ten times. J is TRBJ2-7 and V is TRBV7-2, with 7 bases aligning to TRBD1. From germline, CDR1 is SGHTA and CDR2 FQGNSA. After removal of 4 bases from V and 3 bases from J, the junction contained 0 bases not matched to a gene. There are 12 residues in the CDR3. CDR3 bases: TGTGCCAGCAGCTGGGACAGCTACGAGCAGTACTTC. Its translation is CASSWDSYEQYF. Filled out from reference TRBV7-2 and TRBJ2-7, the complete variable domain reads GAGVSQSPSNKVTEKGKDVELRCDPISGHTALYWYRQSLGQGLEFLIYFQGNSAPDKSGLPSDRFSAERTGGSVSTLTIQRTQQEDSAVYLCASSWDSYEQYFGPGTRLTVT.

This clonotype was recorded at least ten times. The chain uses TRBV12-3 or TRBV12-4 and TRBJ2-3; 7 positions match TRBD1. The CDR3 extends over 15 amino acids. Trimming cost V 7 bases and J 2 bases; bases outside gene matches: 9. The CDR3 DNA sequence: TGTGCCAGCAAGCCGACAGGGCCAATCACAGATACGCAGTATTTT. This sequence encodes CASKPTGPITDTQYF.

At least ten counts were recorded for this clonotype. This chain uses TRBV7-8 with TRBJ1-5; D is ambiguous. Germline-derived CDR1 and CDR2 are SGHVS and FQNEAQ. This CDR3 is built from 16 residues. Trimming removed 0 bases at V and 2 bases at J, with 11 bases between. CDR3 protein: CASSLAQLGGNQPQHF. The CDR3 region has the DNA TGTGCCAGCAGCTTAGCGCAACTAGGCGGCAATCAGCCCCAGCATTTT.

In its sample, this clonotype was seen a few times. This rearrangement joins TRBV27 to TRBJ1-1; D is uncertain. Trimming left V 4 bases short and J 5 bases short, with 5 bases between. Germline-derived CDR1 and CDR2 are MNHEY and SMNVEV (reference sequence). The CDR3 loop spans 11 amino acids. The CDR3 bases are TGTGCCAGCAGTTGGGGTACTGAAGCTTTCTTT. This gives the protein CASSWGTEAFF.

At least ten counts were recorded for this clonotype. This chain connects TRBV7-2 to TRBJ1-1; no firm D call. The CDR3 runs to 14 residues. The V gene's germline CDR1 is SGHTA and CDR2 FQGNSA. V was trimmed by 5 bases and J by 2 bases, leaving 12 bases between them. CDR3 protein: CASSVGPPNTEAFF. CDR3 in DNA: TGTGCCAGCAGCGTCGGGCCGCCTAACACTGAAGCTTTCTTT.

This clonotype was seen ten or more times. The DNA of the CDR3 is TGCAGTGCTCGTCCCGGGACTATAATGAACACTGAAGCTTTCTTT. This encodes CSARPGTIMNTEAFF. The chain joins TRBV20-1 to TRBJ1-1; perhaps TRBD1 as D (5 bases). Germline CDR1 reads DFQATT; CDR2 reads SNEGSKA (reference sequence). The CDR3 consists of 15 residues. Deletions cut 5 bases from V and 0 bases from J, with 16 bases between.

This clonotype was counted at least ten times. V gene TRBV25-1 combines with J gene TRBJ1-2; D remains ambiguous. The V gene lost 2 bases and the J gene lost 7 bases, with 14 bases spanning the gap. This CDR3 contains 14 residues. Germline lookup yields CDR1 MGHDK and CDR2 SYGVNS. The CDR3 region has the DNA TGTGCCAGCAGTGAACCCCACGATCGACGTGGCTACACCTTC. This translates into CASSEPHDRRGYTF.

This clonotype was seen repeatedly, ten times or more. The chain employs TRBV7-2 and TRBJ2-3, with 12 bases lining up with TRBD2. Trimming removed 5 bases from V and 0 bases from J; junction bases left unmatched: 12. CDR1 is SGHTA, CDR2 FQGNSA, per germline. The CDR3 spans 19 residues. The CDR3 here is CASSLGLAGFLSSTDTQYF. In DNA form, the CDR3 reads TGTGCCAGCAGCCTGGGACTAGCGGGCTTTTTGTCTAGCACAGATACGCAGTATTTT.

This clonotype was counted many times. This chain uses TRBV7-2 with TRBJ2-1; D could derive from TRBD1 or TRBD2 (5 bases each). V was shortened by 8 bases and J by 9 bases, with 14 bases between the two germline ends. This CDR3 spans 12 amino acids. Germline V lookup: CDR1 SGHTA, CDR2 FQGNSA. DNA of the CDR3: TGTGCCAGCGGCTGGGGGAGCCGTGAGCAGTTCTTC. This codes for CASGWGSREQFF.